Included here is one TCR beta chain sequence, with context. Its antigen is still unknown. Qualities for individual bases were not recorded, and no much larger clone is one base off. V is pared back by 0 bases and J by 0 bases, with 14 bases lying between the germline termini. The germline V gene sets CDR1 to LGHNA and CDR2 to YSLEER. The CDR3, cysteine through phenylalanine, is 17 amino acids long. Only the CDR3 part of the read is kept: 51 bases, read in frame from the first base. Taken with the paper, the label for time point translates to: about 28 days (+/-7) after the second vaccine dose. AZD1222 recipients given second doses at about 4 weeks or at about 12 weeks were pooled, since spike-specific TCR depth and breadth were not found to differ between the two schedules. Vaccinee samples came from UK trials COV001 and COV002, including a single-blind randomized controlled phase 2/3 trial of AZD1222 (ChAdOx1 nCoV-19) in healthy adults. Trial participant PBMC samples were collected at day 0 and day 28 after the second dose for TCRbeta chain sequencing.

The source of the sample is a study of T cell responses to AZD1222 COVID-19 vaccine (dated by TCRdb to 2020 to 2023). Study-wide context: A total of 230 to 250 trial participants underwent TCR sequencing, of whom 200 to 220 received two doses of AZD1222 and about 26 received two doses of the MenACWY control vaccine. Trial participants were enrolled into age subgroups of 18-55, 56-69 and 70-plus years, which contained 148, 28 and 57 TCR-sequenced participants, respectively.

General findings and caveats noted by the study authors: CD4 TCRs associated with the vaccine covered the entire spike protein, and the dominant responses were in regions 160-218 and 743-854. Spike-specific TCR breadth and depth rose significantly after two AZD1222 doses compared with day 0 and with MenACWY recipients. Because no day 14 peak-response samples were available, the repertoires could be characterized only after the peak T cell response. Reportedly, close to half of the unique spike-specific TCRs recognized epitopes lying outside the regions that are mutated in the B.1.351 and B.1.1.7 variants. The 56-69-year group was small, and its depth increase did not reach significance, likely because of low power. Conclusions about previously exposed vaccinees are limited, since just six or seven AZD1222 recipients were seropositive for SARS-CoV-2 at baseline. Most participants were white British and females outnumbered males, and the authors suggested that clonal diversity may have been underestimated.

The CDR3 regions of human TCRbeta chains were subjected to immunosequencing. The original pipeline was this. Repertoire TCRs were checked for matches against a reference library of SARS-CoV-2-specific TCRs that had been generated using the MIRA antigen-specificity platform. Breadth was defined as the fraction of unique TCRs that were SARS-CoV-2-associated, and depth was defined as the fraction of total T cells that were SARS-CoV-2-associated. Each spike-specific TCR was assigned to its reactive spike region and to a CD4 or CD8 class using the MIRA data. Log10-transformed breadth and depth values were compared by one-way ANOVA with Sidak's multiple comparisons tests. TCRdb took over this immuneACCESS table, retaining in-frame rearrangements with V and J assigned. Such tables are incomplete; in checked studies, under half of the missing clones stem from an unresolved V gene, and the remainder is unexplained. The V and J calls and clone size come from that table; D and trimming were worked out from the DNA. Present in this sample are roughly 120,000 clones, roughly nine tenths of which were seen just once. Approximately 2.6% of the sample goes to the ten largest clones.

The receptor's source is an adult who received the AZD1222 COVID-19 vaccine. The material sequenced was peripheral blood, taken 28 days after the second AZD1222 dose. The chain employs TRBV4-3 and TRBJ1-1; the D gene cannot be named for sure. This receptor carries the CDR3 CASSQDSAGVMNTEAFF. Read as DNA, the sequence is TGCGCCAGCAGCCAAGATTCGGCAGGAGTCATGAACACTGAAGCTTTCTTT.